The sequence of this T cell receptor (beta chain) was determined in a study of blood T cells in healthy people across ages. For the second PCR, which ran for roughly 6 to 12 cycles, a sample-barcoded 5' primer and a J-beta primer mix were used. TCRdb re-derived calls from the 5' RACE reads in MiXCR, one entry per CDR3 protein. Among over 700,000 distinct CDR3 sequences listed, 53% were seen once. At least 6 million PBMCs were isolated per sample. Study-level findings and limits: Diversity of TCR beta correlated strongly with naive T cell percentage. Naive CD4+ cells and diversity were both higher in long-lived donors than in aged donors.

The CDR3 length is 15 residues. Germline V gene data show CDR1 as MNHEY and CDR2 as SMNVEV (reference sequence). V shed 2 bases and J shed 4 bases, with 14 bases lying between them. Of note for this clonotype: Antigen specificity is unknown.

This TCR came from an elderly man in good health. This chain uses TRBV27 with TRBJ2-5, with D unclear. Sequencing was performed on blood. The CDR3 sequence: CASSLIPPGRETQYF. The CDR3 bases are TGTGCCAGCAGTTTAATCCCCCCCGGTAGAGAGACCCAGTACTTC.